This record covers a single T cell receptor beta chain. Its antigen remains unidentified. These data come from a study of graft-versus-host responses after intestinal transplantation. Notes on the study in general: The presence of high graft-versus-host to host-versus-graft clonal ratios in allografts characterized patients with graft-donor T cell macrochimerism.

The table came from immunoSEQ multiplex PCR; TCRdb's copy has only in-frame clones and leaves some out. This sample carries about 24,000 clones, approximately 85% of them seen once, and the ten largest clones take approximately 1%. Germline V CDR1 and CDR2: MNHEY, SMNVEV (reference sequence). V was shortened by 0 bases and J by 6 bases, with 20 bases between the two germline ends. The length of the CDR3 is 17 residues. The chain combines TRBV27 with TRBJ1-2; maybe TRBD1 (5 bases). The sample here was PBMCs, taken around 440 days after intestinal transplant. The receptor was isolated from a human patient who received an intestinal transplant, so some T cells may come from the graft donor. CDR3: CASSLSGTEGSRDGYTF. DNA for the CDR3: TGTGCCAGCAGTTTATCGGGGACGGAGGGGAGTAGAGATGGCTACACCTTC.